Listed here are 12 T cell receptor beta chains from one sample, sequenced in a study of cytomegalovirus exposure and HLA in healthy donors. Sequencing used immunoSEQ multiplex PCR; TCRdb keeps in-frame clones, though not all of them. This sample yields tens of thousands of clones, of which less than 90% are seen a single time; over 10% belongs to the top ten. Sequencing input: PBMCs. The receptors stem from a woman under 30 in good health and CMV-seropositive.

The rearrangement joins TRBV5-1 to TRBJ2-5, with D possibly TRBD2 on 6 matching bases. From germline, CDR1 is SGHRS and CDR2 YFSETQ. This CDR3 has 13 amino acids. V was clipped by 6 bases and J by 3 bases, with 12 bases between them. CDR3 sequence: CASTPGGKETQYF. The CDR3 DNA reads as TGCGCCAGCACCCCCGGCGGGAAAGAGACCCAGTACTTC.

This chain connects TRBV28 to TRBJ1-2; D gene unclear. V gave up 6 bases and J gave up 5 bases, with 19 bases separating them. The CDR3 is 15 residues long. Germline CDR1 and CDR2: MDHEN and SYDVKM. The CDR3 coding sequence is TGTGCCAGCAGCCGCGACGCCCGCCCGCGGTATGGCTACACCTTC. Its translation is CASSRDARPRYGYTF.

The V gene is TRBV28, the J gene TRBJ2-7, with D possibly being TRBD2 (6 bases). The ends were cut back, 3 bases at V and 3 bases at J, with 21 bases in the middle. Germline lookup yields CDR1 MDHEN and CDR2 SYDVKM. The CDR3 is 17 amino acids. CDR3 residues: CASSFTVGQRGSYEQYF. CDR3 in DNA: TGTGCCAGCAGTTTTACGGTGGGTCAACGGGGGAGCTACGAGCAGTACTTC.

The rearrangement links TRBV30 to TRBJ1-4, with D unclear. This CDR3 comprises 12 residues. Germline V gene data show CDR1 as GTSNPN and CDR2 as SVGIG (reference sequence). The ends were cut back, 4 bases at V and 2 bases at J, with 5 bases in the middle. CDR3 DNA: TGTGCCTGGACGGGGACTAATGAAAAACTGTTTTTT. This encodes CAWTGTNEKLFF.

V usage is TRBV19 and J usage is TRBJ2-1; 7 bases fit TRBD2. The CDR3 totals 13 residues. Germline trimming cut 5 bases from V and 9 bases from J; bases unmatched to any gene: 7. Germline assignment: CDR1 LNHDA and CDR2 SQIVND (reference sequence). The CDR3 spells CASSWGGESEQFF. The CDR3 DNA reads TGTGCCAGTAGTTGGGGGGGGGAAAGTGAGCAGTTCTTC.

The chain uses TRBV7-2 and TRBJ1-2, with 8 positions matching TRBD1. The V gene end was trimmed by 2 bases and the J gene end by 7 bases; junction bases not matched to a gene: 9. CDR1 is SGHTA and CDR2 is FQGNSA in the germline V gene. This CDR3 is built from 15 residues. The CDR3 coding sequence is TGTGCCAGCAGCTTATCTACAGGGGGACATTTTGGCTACACCTTC. It is translated as CASSLSTGGHFGYTF.

The chain combines TRBV6-5 with TRBJ2-7, with 8 bases lining up with TRBD1. V was clipped by 5 bases and J by 3 bases; unmatched bases: 6. The V gene's germline CDR1 is MNHEY and CDR2 SVGAGI. The CDR3 loop spans 14 amino acids. CDR3 sequence reads: CASSPSTGGYEQYF. As DNA, the CDR3 is TGTGCCAGCAGTCCCTCCACAGGGGGCTACGAGCAGTACTTC.

J is TRBJ2-7 and V is TRBV27, with D unresolved. This CDR3 has 12 amino acids. Trimming left V 5 bases short and J 3 bases short, with 8 bases between. Germline loops: CDR1 MNHEY, CDR2 SMNVEV (reference sequence). Written as DNA, the CDR3 is TGTGCCAGCAGTCCGTCCTACTACGAGCAGTACTTC. Its translation: CASSPSYYEQYF.

The chain joins TRBV13 to TRBJ2-2; D not certain. V dropped 1 base and J dropped 3 bases, with 6 bases sitting between them. The CDR3 is 14 residues long. CDR1 and CDR2 from the germline V gene are PRHDT and FYEKMQ (reference sequence). The CDR3 nucleotides read TGTGCCAGCAGCTTAGCACAGCACACCGGGGAGCTGTTTTTT. Its protein is CASSLAQHTGELFF.

The chain recombines TRBV19 with TRBJ1-6; no clear D gene. The germline V gene has CDR1 LNHDA and CDR2 SQIVND (reference sequence). V lost 3 bases to trimming and J lost 10 bases, with 16 bases between them. This CDR3 spans 15 amino acids. This CDR3 is CASSIEAPAESPLHF. The CDR3 DNA sequence: TGTGCCAGTAGTATCGAGGCCCCTGCGGAGTCACCCCTCCACTTT.

The chain uses TRBV2 and TRBJ2-5, with TRBD1 matching over 7 bases. The CDR3 consists of 16 residues. Germline CDR1 reads SNHLY; CDR2 reads FYNNEI. Germline trimming cut 4 bases from V and 1 base from J; bases unmatched to any gene: 9. CDR3 amino acids: CASSGGRQGVQETQYF. CDR3 DNA sequence: TGTGCCAGCAGTGGGGGGAGACAGGGCGTCCAAGAGACCCAGTACTTC.

The chain couples TRBV6-4 to TRBJ1-1, with 7 bases matching TRBD1. Germline values: CDR1 MRHNA, CDR2 SNTAGT. With V trimmed by 3 bases and J by 0 bases, 4 bases remained unmatched. The CDR3 runs to 15 residues. CDR3 sequence: CASSEAGGMNTEAFF. The CDR3 nucleotides are TGTGCCAGCAGTGAGGCAGGGGGGATGAACACTGAAGCTTTCTTT.